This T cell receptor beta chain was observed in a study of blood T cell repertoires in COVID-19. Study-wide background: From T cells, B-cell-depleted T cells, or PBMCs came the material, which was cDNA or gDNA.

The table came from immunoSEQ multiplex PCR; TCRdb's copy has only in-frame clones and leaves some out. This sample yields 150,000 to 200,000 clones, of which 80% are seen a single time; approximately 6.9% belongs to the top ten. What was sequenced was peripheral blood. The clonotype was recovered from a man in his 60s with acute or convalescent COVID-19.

CDR3 in DNA: TGTGCCAGCAGCAAGGGACAGGGGGTCGGTAGCGAGAACACCGGGGAGCTGTTTTTT. It codes for CASSKGQGVGSENTGELFF. The chain carries TRBV14 and TRBJ2-2; the match to TRBD1 covers 11 bases. V lost 5 bases and J lost 1; bases outside the gene matches: 12. The CDR3 consists of 19 residues. Germline CDR1 and CDR2: SGHDN and FVKESK.